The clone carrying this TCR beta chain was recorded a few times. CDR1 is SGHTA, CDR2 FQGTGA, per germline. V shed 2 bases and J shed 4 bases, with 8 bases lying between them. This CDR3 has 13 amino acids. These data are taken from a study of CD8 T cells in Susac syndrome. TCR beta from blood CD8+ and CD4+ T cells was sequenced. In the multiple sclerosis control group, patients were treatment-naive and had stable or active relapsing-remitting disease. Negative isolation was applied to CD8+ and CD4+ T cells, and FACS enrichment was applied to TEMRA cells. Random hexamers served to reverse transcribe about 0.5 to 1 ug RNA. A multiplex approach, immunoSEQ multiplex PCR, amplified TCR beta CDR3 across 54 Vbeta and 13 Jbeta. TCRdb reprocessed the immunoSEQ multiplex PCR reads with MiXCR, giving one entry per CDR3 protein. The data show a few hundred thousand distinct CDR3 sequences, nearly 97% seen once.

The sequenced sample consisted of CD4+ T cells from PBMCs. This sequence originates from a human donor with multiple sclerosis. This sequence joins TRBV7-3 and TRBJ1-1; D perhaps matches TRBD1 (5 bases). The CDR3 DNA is TGTGCCAGCAGCTTAGTTAGGGGCACTGAAGCTTTCTTT. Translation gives CASSLVRGTEAFF.